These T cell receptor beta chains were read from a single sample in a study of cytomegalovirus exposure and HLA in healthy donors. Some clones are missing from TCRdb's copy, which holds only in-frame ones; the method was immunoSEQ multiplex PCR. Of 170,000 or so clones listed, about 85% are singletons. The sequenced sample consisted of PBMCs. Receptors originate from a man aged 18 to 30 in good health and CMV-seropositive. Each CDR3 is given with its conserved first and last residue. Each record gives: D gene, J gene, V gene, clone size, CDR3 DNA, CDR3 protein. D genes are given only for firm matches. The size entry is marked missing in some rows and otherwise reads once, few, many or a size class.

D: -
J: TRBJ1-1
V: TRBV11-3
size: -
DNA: TGTGCCAGCAGTATAGAGGTGGCTCGGGCTGAAGCTTTCTTT
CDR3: CASSIEVARAEAFF

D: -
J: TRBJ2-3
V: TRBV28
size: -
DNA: TGTGCCAGCAGTGGTGCGATCCCCTCCGATACGCAGTATTTT
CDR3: CASSGAIPSDTQYF

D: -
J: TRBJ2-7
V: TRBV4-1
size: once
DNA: TGCGCCAGCAGCCAAGTTTCGGCGGGACCCTACGAGCAGTACTTC
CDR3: CASSQVSAGPYEQYF

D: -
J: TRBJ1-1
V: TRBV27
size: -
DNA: TGTGCCAGCAGTCTCAGGGTGGCGGACACTGAAGCTTTCTTT
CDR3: CASSLRVADTEAFF

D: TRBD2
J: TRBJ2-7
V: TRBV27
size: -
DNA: TGTGCCAGCAGTTTTTTAGGGACTAGCGGCTCCTACGAGCAGTACTTC
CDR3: CASSFLGTSGSYEQYF

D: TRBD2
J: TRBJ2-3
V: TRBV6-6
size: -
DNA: TGTGCCAGCAGTTACTCGACTAGCGGCACAGATACGCAGTATTTT
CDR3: CASSYSTSGTDTQYF

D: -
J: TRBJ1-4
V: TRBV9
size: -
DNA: TGTGCCAGCAGCGTAGAGGAGGGGATTGCAACTAATGAAAAACTGTTTTTT
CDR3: CASSVEEGIATNEKLFF

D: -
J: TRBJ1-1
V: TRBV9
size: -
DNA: TGTGCCAGCAGCGTCGGTGTTCTTGACACTGAAGCTTTCTTT
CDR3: CASSVGVLDTEAFF

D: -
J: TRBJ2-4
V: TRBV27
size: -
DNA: TGTGCCAGCAGTTTAGCGGGCCTAGCCAAAAACATTCAGTACTTC
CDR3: CASSLAGLAKNIQYF

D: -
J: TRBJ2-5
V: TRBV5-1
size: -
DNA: TGCGCCAGCAGCTTGTGGCCCGAATCGCCAGAGACCCAGTACTTC
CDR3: CASSLWPESPETQYF

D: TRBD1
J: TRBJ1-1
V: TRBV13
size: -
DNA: TGTGCCAGCAGCTCGACAGCCGGGACAGAGAACACTGAAGCTTTCTTT
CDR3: CASSSTAGTENTEAFF

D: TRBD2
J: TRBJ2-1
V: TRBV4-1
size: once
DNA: TGCGCCAGCAGCCAAGTTATTAGCGGGGGGGAAAATGAGCAGTTCTTC
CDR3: CASSQVISGGENEQFF

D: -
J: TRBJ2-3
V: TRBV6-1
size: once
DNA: TGTGCCAGCAGCTCAGGGCCTAGCACAGATACGCAGTATTTT
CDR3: CASSSGPSTDTQYF

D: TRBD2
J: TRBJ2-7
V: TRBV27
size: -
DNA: TGTGCCAGCAGTGGAGCGGCGGGGGGGCTTTCCTACGAGCAGTACTTC
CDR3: CASSGAAGGLSYEQYF

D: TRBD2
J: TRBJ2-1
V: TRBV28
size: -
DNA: TGTGCCAGCACCACTTGGGCTCAGGCGGGGGATGAGCAGTTCTTC
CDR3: CASTTWAQAGDEQFF

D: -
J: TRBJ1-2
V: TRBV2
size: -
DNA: TGTGCCAGCAGTGAAGCGCGCACCGTACCGAGCTATGGCTACACCTTC
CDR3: CASSEARTVPSYGYTF

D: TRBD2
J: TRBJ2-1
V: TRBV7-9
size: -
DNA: TGTGCCAGCAGCTTAGTTCGGCTAGCGGGAGACAATGAGCAGTTCTTC
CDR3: CASSLVRLAGDNEQFF

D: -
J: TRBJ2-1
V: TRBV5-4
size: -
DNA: TGTGCCAGCAGCTTCGCACCGATACAGGCGTACAATGAGCAGTTCTTC
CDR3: CASSFAPIQAYNEQFF

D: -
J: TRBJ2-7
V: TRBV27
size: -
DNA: TGTGCCAGCAGTTTGACCGACAGAGCCTACGAGCAGTACTTC
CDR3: CASSLTDRAYEQYF

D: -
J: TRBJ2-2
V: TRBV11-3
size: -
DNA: TGTGCCAGCAGTCCGCGTGCCGCGAACACCGGGGAGCTGTTTTTT
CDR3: CASSPRAANTGELFF

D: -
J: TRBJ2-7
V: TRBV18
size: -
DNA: TGTGCCAGCTCCCAACTAGAATATGAGCAGTACTTC
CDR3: CASSQLEYEQYF

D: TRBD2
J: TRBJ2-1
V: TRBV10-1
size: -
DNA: TGCGCCAGCAGTGAGTCACTAGCGGGGGGTAATGAGCAGTTCTTC
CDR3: CASSESLAGGNEQFF

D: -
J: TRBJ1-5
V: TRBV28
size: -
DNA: TGTGCCAGCAGTTTATCCCCCAGGGAGGGCAATCAGCCCCAGCATTTT
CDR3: CASSLSPREGNQPQHF

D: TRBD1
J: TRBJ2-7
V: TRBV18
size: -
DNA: TGTGCCAGCTCACCCTGGGACAGAGACTACGAGCAGTACTTC
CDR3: CASSPWDRDYEQYF

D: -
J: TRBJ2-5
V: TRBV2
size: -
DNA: TGTGCCAGCAGTGAAGCCTCTCGGGAGACCCAGTACTTC
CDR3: CASSEASRETQYF

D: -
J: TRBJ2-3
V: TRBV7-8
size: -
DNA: TGTGCCAGCAGCCAAGCACAGGGTACAGATACGCAGTATTTT
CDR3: CASSQAQGTDTQYF

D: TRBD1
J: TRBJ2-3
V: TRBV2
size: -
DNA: TGTGCCAGCACTCAGGGGGCGCGGGATACGCAGTATTTT
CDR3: CASTQGARDTQYF

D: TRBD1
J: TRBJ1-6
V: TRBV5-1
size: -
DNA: TGCGCCAGCAGCTTTCGAGACAGGGGAAATTCACCCCTCCACTTT
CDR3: CASSFRDRGNSPLHF

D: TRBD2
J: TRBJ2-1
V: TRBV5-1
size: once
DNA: TGCGCCAGCAGCTTGGAAGGGCGGGAGACCCTCTACAATGAGCAGTTCTTC
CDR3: CASSLEGRETLYNEQFF

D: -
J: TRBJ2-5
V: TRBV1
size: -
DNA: TGCACCAGCAGCCAAGACGGGGTTACGGTAGAGACCCAGTACTTC
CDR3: CTSSQDGVTVETQYF

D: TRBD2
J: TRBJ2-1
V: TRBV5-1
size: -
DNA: TGCGCCAGCAGCCCATTAGCGGGAGGGCCGGGTGAGCAGTTCTTC
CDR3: CASSPLAGGPGEQFF

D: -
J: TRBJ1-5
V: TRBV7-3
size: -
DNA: TGTGCCAGAGAGAGGACTAGGGGGAGCAATCAGCCCCAGCATTTT
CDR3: CARERTRGSNQPQHF

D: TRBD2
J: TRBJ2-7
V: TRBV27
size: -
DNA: TGTGCCAGCAGTGGGGGAGGGCCCTACGAGCAGTACTTC
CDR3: CASSGGGPYEQYF

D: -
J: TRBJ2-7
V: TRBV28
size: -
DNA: TGTGCCAGCAGTGAAGCGACAGGTCCCTCCTACGAGCAGTACTTC
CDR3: CASSEATGPSYEQYF

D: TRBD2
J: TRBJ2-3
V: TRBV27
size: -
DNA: TGTGCCAGCAGGGACCGACTAGCGTTCCCAGATACGCAGTATTTT
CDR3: CASRDRLAFPDTQYF

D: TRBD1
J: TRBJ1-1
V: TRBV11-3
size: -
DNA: TGTGCCAGCGGACAGGGGAGGTCTCGGGGCACTGAAGCTTTCTTT
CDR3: CASGQGRSRGTEAFF

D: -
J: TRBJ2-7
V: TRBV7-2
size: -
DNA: TGTGCCAGCAGCTTAAGACAGGCTGCCTACGAGCAGTACTTC
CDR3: CASSLRQAAYEQYF

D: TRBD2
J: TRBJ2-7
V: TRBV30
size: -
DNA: TGTGCCTGGAGTGTACGGGGCGGGAGTCTCGCCTACGAGCAGTACTTC
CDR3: CAWSVRGGSLAYEQYF

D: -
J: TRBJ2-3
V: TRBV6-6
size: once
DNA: TGTGCCAGCGGGAGGTCAGATACGCAGTATTTT
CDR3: CASGRSDTQYF

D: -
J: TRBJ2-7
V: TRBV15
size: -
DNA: TGTGCCACCAGCAGAGCTTCCCTCGGGGAGCAGTACTTC
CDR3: CATSRASLGEQYF

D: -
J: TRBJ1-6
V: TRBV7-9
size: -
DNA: TGTGCCAGCAGCTCTTCGGACACTCTTAATTCACCCCTCCACTTT
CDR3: CASSSSDTLNSPLHF

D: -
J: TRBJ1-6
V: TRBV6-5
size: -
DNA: TGTGCCAGCGGGACGACAGGCGGTTCACCCCTCCACTTT
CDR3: CASGTTGGSPLHF